This T cell receptor (beta chain) was observed in a study of blood T cell repertoires in COVID-19. Study information: Acute and convalescent COVID-19 specimens originated in the United States, Italy and Spain.

The method was immunoSEQ multiplex PCR; TCRdb's version includes in-frame clones alone and lacks a portion of them. The sample lists about 200,000 clones; over 75% were seen once. This CDR3 contains 14 residues. V gave up 1 base and J gave up 6 bases, with 9 bases separating them. The V gene's germline CDR1 is KGHDR and CDR2 SFDVKD. This clone was seen once. The sequencing input was peripheral blood. J is TRBJ2-1 and V is TRBV24-1; D is uncertain. This receptor was taken from a man between 50 and 59 years old with COVID-19, enrolled during active disease. The CDR3 sequence is CATSDFTGVNEQFF. CDR3 DNA: TGTGCCACCAGTGATTTTACTGGTGTCAATGAGCAGTTCTTC.